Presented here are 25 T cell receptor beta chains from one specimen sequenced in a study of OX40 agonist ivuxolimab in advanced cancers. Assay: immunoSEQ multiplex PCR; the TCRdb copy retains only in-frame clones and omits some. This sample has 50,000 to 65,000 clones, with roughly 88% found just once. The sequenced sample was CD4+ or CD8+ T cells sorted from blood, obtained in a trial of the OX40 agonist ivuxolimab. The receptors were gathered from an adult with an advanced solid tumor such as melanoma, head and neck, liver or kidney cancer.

CDR3 residues: CASSPDRGYGYTF. CDR3 sequence (DNA): TGTGCCAGCAGCCCGGACAGGGGATATGGCTACACCTTC. The chain combines TRBV5-4 with TRBJ1-2; TRBD1 matches 9 bases. Germline trimming cut 4 bases from V and 5 bases from J; bases unmatched to any gene: 3. Germline CDR1 and CDR2: SGHNT and YYREEE (reference sequence). The CDR3 is 13 residues long.

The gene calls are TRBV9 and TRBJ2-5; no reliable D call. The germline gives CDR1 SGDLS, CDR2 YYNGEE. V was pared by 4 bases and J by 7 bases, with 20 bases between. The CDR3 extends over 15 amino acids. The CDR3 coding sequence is TGTGCCAGCAGCCCCGAAGACACGGAATGGGGGACCCAGTACTTC. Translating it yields CASSPEDTEWGTQYF.

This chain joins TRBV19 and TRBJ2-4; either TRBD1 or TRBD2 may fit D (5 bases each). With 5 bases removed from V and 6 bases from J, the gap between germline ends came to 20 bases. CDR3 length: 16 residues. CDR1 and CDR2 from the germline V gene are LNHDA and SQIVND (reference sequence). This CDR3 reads CASSPWLQGVGNIQYF. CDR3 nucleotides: TGTGCCAGTAGTCCGTGGCTTCAGGGAGTCGGAAACATTCAGTACTTC.

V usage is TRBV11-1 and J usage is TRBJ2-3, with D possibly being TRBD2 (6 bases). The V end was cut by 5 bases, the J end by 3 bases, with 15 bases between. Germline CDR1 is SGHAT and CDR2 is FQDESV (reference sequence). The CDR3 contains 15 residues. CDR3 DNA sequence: TGTGCCAGCAGCCGCCCGGGAGAGGGGACAGATACGCAGTATTTT. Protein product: CASSRPGEGTDTQYF.

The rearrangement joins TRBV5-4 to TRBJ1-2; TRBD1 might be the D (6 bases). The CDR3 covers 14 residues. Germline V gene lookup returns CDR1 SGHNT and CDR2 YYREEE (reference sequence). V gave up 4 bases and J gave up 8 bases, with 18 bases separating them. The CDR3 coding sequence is TGTGCCAGCAGCGCGGAGGGTGGGGGGCGAGGCTACACCTTC. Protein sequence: CASSAEGGGRGYTF.

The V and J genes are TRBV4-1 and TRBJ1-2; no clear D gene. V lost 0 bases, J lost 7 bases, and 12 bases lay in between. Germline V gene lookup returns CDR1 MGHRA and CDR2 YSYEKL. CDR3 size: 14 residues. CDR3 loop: CASSQEGGGFGYTF. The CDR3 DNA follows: TGCGCCAGCAGCCAAGAAGGAGGCGGGTTTGGCTACACCTTC.

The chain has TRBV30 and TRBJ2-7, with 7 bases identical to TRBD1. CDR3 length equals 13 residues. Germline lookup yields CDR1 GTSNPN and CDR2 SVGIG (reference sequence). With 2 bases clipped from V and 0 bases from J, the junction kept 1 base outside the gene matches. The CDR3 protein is CAWSRDSSYEQYF. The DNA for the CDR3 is TGTGCCTGGAGTCGGGACAGCTCCTACGAGCAGTACTTC.

CDR3 sequence reads: CAWSVGGNSPLHF. The CDR3 nucleotides read TGTGCCTGGAGTGTCGGTGGAAATTCACCCCTCCACTTT. This rearrangement joins TRBV30 to TRBJ1-6, with D hard to call. V dropped 0 bases and J dropped 7 bases, with 7 bases sitting between them. Germline CDR1 reads GTSNPN; CDR2 reads SVGIG (reference sequence). This CDR3 comprises 13 residues.

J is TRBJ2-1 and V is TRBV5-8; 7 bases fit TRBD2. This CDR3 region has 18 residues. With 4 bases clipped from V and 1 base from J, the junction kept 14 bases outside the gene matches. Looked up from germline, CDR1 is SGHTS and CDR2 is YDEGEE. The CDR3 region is CASSQDTPLASSYNEQFF. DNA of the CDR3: TGTGCCAGCAGCCAGGATACACCACTAGCGTCATCCTACAATGAGCAGTTCTTC.

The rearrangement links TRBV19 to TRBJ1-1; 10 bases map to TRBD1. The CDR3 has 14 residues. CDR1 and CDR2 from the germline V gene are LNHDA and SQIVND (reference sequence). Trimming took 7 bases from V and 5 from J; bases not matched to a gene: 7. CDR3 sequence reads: CASTPTGGSTEAFF. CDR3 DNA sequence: TGTGCCAGTACCCCGACAGGGGGCAGTACTGAAGCTTTCTTT.

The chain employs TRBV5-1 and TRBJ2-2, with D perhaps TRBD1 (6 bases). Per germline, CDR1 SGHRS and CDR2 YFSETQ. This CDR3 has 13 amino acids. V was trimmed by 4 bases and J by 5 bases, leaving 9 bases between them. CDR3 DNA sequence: TGCGCCAGCAGCGAAAGGGGGACCGGGGAGCTGTTTTTT. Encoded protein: CASSERGTGELFF. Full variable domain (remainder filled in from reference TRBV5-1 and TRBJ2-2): KAGVTQTPRYLIKTRGQQVTLSCSPISGHRSVSWYQQTPGQGLQFLFEYFSETQRNKGNFPGRFSGRQFSNSRSEMNVSTLELGDSALYLCASSERGTGELFFGEGSRLTVL.

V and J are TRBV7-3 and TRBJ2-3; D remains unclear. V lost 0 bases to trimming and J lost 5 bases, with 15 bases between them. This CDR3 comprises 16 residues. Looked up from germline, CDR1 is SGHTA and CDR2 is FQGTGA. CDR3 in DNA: TGTGCCAGCAGCTTAACAGGGCCCCGTCAGGTAGATACGCAGTATTTT. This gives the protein CASSLTGPRQVDTQYF. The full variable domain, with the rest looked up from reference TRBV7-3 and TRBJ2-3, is GAGVSQTPSNKVTEKGKYVELRCDPISGHTALYWYRQSLGQGPEFLIYFQGTGAADDSGLPNDRFFAVRPEGSVSTLKIQRTERGDSAVYLCASSLTGPRQVDTQYFGPGTRLTVL.

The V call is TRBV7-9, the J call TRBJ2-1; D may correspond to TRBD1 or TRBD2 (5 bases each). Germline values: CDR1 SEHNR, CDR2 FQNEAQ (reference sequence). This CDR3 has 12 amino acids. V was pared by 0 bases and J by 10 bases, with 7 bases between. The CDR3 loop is CASSLAGEEQFF. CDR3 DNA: TGTGCCAGCAGCTTAGCAGGGGAGGAGCAGTTCTTC.

CDR3 DNA: TGTGCCAGCGGCCTCATCAGACAGTATAGCAATCAGCCCCAGCATTTT. It translates to CASGLIRQYSNQPQHF. V and J are TRBV28 and TRBJ1-5, with a possible D match to TRBD1 (5 bases). Trimming cost V 8 bases and J 0 bases, with 17 bases left between them. Germline V gene data show CDR1 as MDHEN and CDR2 as SYDVKM. The CDR3 runs to 16 residues.

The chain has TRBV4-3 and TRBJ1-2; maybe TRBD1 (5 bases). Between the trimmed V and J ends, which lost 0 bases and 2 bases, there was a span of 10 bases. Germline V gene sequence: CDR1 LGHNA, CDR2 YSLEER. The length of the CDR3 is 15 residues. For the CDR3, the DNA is TGCGCCAGCAGCCAAGATAGTACAGGAAACTATGGCTACACCTTC. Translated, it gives CASSQDSTGNYGYTF.

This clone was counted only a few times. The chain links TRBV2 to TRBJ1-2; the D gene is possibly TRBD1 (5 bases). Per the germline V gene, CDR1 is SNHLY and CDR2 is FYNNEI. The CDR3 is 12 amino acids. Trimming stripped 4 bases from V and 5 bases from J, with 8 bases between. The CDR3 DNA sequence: TGTGCCAGCAGTGCCAGGGCGTATGGCTACACCTTC. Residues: CASSARAYGYTF.

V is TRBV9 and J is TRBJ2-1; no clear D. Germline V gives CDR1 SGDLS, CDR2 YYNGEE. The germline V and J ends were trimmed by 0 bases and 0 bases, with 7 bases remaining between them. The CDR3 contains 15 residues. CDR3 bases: TGTGCCAGCAGCGTAGCTCCGGGCTCCTACAATGAGCAGTTCTTC. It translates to CASSVAPGSYNEQFF.

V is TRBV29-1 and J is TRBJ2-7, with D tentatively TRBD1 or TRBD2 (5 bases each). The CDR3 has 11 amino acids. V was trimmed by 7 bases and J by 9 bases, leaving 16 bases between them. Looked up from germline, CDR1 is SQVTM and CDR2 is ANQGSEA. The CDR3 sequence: CSARAEGRQYF. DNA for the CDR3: TGCAGCGCCCGGGCCGAGGGACGGCAGTACTTC.

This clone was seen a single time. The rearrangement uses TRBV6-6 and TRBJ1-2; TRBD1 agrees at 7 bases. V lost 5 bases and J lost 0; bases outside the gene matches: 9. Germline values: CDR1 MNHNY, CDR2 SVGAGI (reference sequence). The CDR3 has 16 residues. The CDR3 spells CASSLAGTASNYGYTF. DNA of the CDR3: TGTGCCAGCAGTCTCGCCGGGACAGCATCTAACTATGGCTACACCTTC.

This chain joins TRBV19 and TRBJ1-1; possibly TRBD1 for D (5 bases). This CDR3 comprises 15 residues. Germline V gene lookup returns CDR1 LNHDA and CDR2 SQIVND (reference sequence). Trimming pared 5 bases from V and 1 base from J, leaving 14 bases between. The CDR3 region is CASSGWDRENTEAFF. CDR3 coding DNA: TGTGCCAGTAGTGGGTGGGACCGAGAGAACACTGAAGCTTTCTTT.

The CDR3: CASSLDSYNEQFF. The CDR3 bases are TGTGCCAGCAGCTTGGACTCCTACAATGAGCAGTTCTTC. The chain uses TRBV7-3 and TRBJ2-1; D uncertain. Deletions cut 3 bases from V and 0 bases from J, with 3 bases between. The CDR3 runs to 13 residues. Looked up from germline, CDR1 is SGHTA and CDR2 is FQGTGA.

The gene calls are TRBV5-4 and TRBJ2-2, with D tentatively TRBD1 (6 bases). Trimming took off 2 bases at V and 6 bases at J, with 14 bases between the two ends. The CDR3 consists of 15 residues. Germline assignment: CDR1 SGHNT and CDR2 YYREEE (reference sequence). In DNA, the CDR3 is TGTGCCAGCAGCTTAAGAGGGGGAGAGCCCGGGGAGCTGTTTTTT. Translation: CASSLRGGEPGELFF.

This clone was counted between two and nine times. The CDR3, as DNA: TGTGCCAGCAGAGGGTTCTCTGGAAACACCATATATTTT. It encodes CASRGFSGNTIYF. V is TRBV2 and J is TRBJ1-3; no firm D call. This CDR3 comprises 13 residues. Trimming left V 6 bases short and J 0 bases short, with 6 bases between. Germline V gene sequence: CDR1 SNHLY, CDR2 FYNNEI.

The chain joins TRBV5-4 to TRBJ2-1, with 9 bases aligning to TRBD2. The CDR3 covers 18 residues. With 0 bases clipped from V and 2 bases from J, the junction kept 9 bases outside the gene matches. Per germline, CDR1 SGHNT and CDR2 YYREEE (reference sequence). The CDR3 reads CASSLGGSGGRAYNEQFF. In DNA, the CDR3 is TGTGCCAGCAGCTTGGGGGGTAGCGGGGGCCGAGCCTACAATGAGCAGTTCTTC.

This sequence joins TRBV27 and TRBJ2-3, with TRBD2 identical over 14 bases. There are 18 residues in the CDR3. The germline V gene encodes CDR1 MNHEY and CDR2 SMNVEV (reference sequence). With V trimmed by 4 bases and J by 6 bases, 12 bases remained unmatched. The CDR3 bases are TGTGCCAGCAGTTCGAAAACCGGGACTAGCGGGGGTTTGGATACGCAGTATTTT. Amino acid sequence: CASSSKTGTSGGLDTQYF.